These T cell receptor beta chains were read from a single sample in a study of blood T cell repertoires in COVID-19. Data came from immunoSEQ multiplex PCR; TCRdb stores just in-frame clones and leaves some out. The profile covers around 29,000 clones, with around 85% appearing a single time and around 30% taken by the ten largest. The sequencing sample was made of peripheral blood. The receptors shown here come from a woman at least 80 years old with COVID-19, enrolled during active disease. Both conserved end residues are part of each CDR3. Fields, in order: clone size, V gene, D gene, J gene, CDR3 DNA, CDR3 protein. A D gene is named only where the DNA matches it firmly. Expanded clones are given a class, and other clones once, few, many or no size at all.

NA	TRBV29-1	TRBD1	TRBJ2-3	TGCAGCGTTGAGCGGGACAGGGGCGCAGATACGCAGTATTTT	CSVERDRGADTQYF
few	TRBV30	TRBD1	TRBJ1-2	TGTGCCACTCAGGGGGTTAACTATGGCTACACCTTC	CATQGVNYGYTF
NA	TRBV18	TRBD2	TRBJ2-4	TGTGCCAGCTCACCACAGACTAGCGGGGGGACCATGGGACTGCTGGCCAAAAACATTCAGTACTTC	CASSPQTSGGTMGLLAKNIQYF
NA	TRBV3-1/TRBV3-2	TRBD2	TRBJ2-1	TGTGCCACCGCGCGAAATCCTCTAGCGGGGGCTAGCTCCTACAATGAGCAGTTCTTC	CATARNPLAGASSYNEQFF
NA	TRBV10-1	TRBD1	TRBJ1-6	TGCGCCAGCATTAGGGGACAGCTTTCTGCAAATTCACCCCTCCACTTT	CASIRGQLSANSPLHF
once	TRBV5-1	TRBD1	TRBJ2-1	TGCGCCAGCAGGTTCGGGACGCAGGGGGATGAGCAGTTCTTC	CASRFGTQGDEQFF
NA	TRBV19	TRBD2	TRBJ2-1	TGTGCCAGTAGTACCCCAACTAGCGGGAGGTCCTACAATGAGCAGTTCTTC	CASSTPTSGRSYNEQFF
NA	TRBV2	TRBD2	TRBJ2-5	TGTGCCAGCAGTGCGAGACTAGCGGGGGGGAACCAAGAGACCCAGTACTTC	CASSARLAGGNQETQYF
NA	TRBV2	NA	TRBJ1-5	TGTGCCAGCAGTGGTACAGCCGTCGGCAATCAGCCCCAGCATTTT	CASSGTAVGNQPQHF
NA	TRBV2	NA	TRBJ1-6	TGTGCCAGCAGTGACAGAAGTTGGTCAGGGGTTTCACCCCTCCACTTT	CASSDRSWSGVSPLHF
NA	TRBV2	NA	TRBJ2-2	TGTGCCAGCAGGGCACAGGTGGACACCGGGGAGCTGTTTTTT	CASRAQVDTGELFF
NA	TRBV7-2	NA	TRBJ1-2	TGTGCCAGCAGCTTTCTGGGCGCCGGGGGATTTCGTGCCTTC	CASSFLGAGGFRAF
few	TRBV30	NA	TRBJ1-6	TGTGCCTCCCAGCGGGGGGTATATAATTCACCCCTCCACTTT	CASQRGVYNSPLHF
NA	TRBV18	NA	TRBJ1-1	TGTGCCAGCCGCGAAAACATAGCCACTGAAGCTTTCTTT	CASRENIATEAFF
NA	TRBV2	TRBD2	TRBJ2-1	TGTGCCAGCAGTGAAGAGGGGTTAGCGGGGGCCGTACCCAATGAGCAGTTCTTC	CASSEEGLAGAVPNEQFF
NA	TRBV2	NA	TRBJ1-6	TGTGCCAGCAGTGTTGGCAGTTATAATTCACCCCTCCACTTT	CASSVGSYNSPLHF
once	TRBV5-6	NA	TRBJ1-2	TGTGCCAGCAGCTTGGATCGGGGGAACGGCTATGGCTACACCTTC	CASSLDRGNGYGYTF
NA	TRBV7-2	TRBD2	TRBJ2-5	TGTGCCAGCAGCTGGTCCTTAGCGGGGACTGAGACCCAGTACTTC	CASSWSLAGTETQYF
NA	TRBV12-3/TRBV12-4	NA	TRBJ2-1	TGTGCCAGCAGTTTAGGCAGGGTCAATGAGCAGTTCTTC	CASSLGRVNEQFF
NA	TRBV3-1/TRBV3-2	NA	TRBJ1-5	TGTGCCAGCAGCCAAGGTGGGGGGAATCAGCCCCAGCATTTT	CASSQGGGNQPQHF
NA	TRBV7-9	TRBD1	TRBJ1-4	TGTGCCAGCAGCTTTCGACAGGGTTATGAAAAACTGTTTTTT	CASSFRQGYEKLFF
NA	TRBV11-2	NA	TRBJ1-2	TGTGCCAGCAGCCCCACCCGGGACAAAGCCTATGGCTACACCTTC	CASSPTRDKAYGYTF
NA	TRBV27	TRBD1	TRBJ2-3	TGTGCCAGCAGTTTGGGGACAGGGGGCTATGAAACGCAGTATTTT	CASSLGTGGYETQYF
NA	TRBV20-1	TRBD2	TRBJ2-3	TGCAGTGCTAGTGGCGGGGGACCACGAGGAGATACGCAGTATTTT	CSASGGGPRGDTQYF
once	TRBV3-1/TRBV3-2	NA	TRBJ1-2	TGTGCCAGCAGTAACCTTGGAGGGGCCTATGGCTACACCTTC	CASSNLGGAYGYTF
NA	TRBV7-7	NA	TRBJ2-2	TGTGCCAGCAGCTTAGAGAGCCCAGGGAACACCGGGGAGCTGTTTTTT	CASSLESPGNTGELFF
once	TRBV3-1/TRBV3-2	TRBD1	TRBJ2-2	TGTGCCAGCAGCGCTACCCCCGGGACAGGGATGACCGGGGAGCTGTTTTTT	CASSATPGTGMTGELFF
NA	TRBV2	TRBD1	TRBJ2-7	TGTGCCAGCAGTGAACCGGGACAGGGCCCGACCCTCAGGGGGGACGAGCAGTACTTC	CASSEPGQGPTLRGDEQYF
NA	TRBV9	NA	TRBJ2-2	TGTGCCAGCAGCGTAGCTTTAGGACACGCGAACACCGGGGAGCTGTTTTTT	CASSVALGHANTGELFF
NA	TRBV6-5	TRBD1	TRBJ1-4	TGTGCCAGCGTAGACAGGGCGGTAAATGAAAAACTGTTTTTT	CASVDRAVNEKLFF
NA	TRBV9	NA	TRBJ1-2	TGTGCCAGCACCCCCCCGCAGGGAAGTGGCTACACCTTC	CASTPPQGSGYTF
NA	TRBV3-1/TRBV3-2	NA	TRBJ1-1	TGTGCCAGCAGCCACAGGACAGTGAACACTGAAGCTTTCTTT	CASSHRTVNTEAFF
NA	TRBV7-7	TRBD1	TRBJ2-2	TGTGCCAGCAGCAAAGACAGGGGGACCGGGGAGCTGTTTTTT	CASSKDRGTGELFF
NA	TRBV3-1/TRBV3-2	NA	TRBJ2-3	TGTGCCAGCAGCCAATTGGGCAGTACAGATACGCAGTATTTT	CASSQLGSTDTQYF
NA	TRBV9	TRBD1	TRBJ1-2	TGTGCCAGCAGCGTGGGGGACAGTCAGTATGGCTACACCTTC	CASSVGDSQYGYTF
NA	TRBV9	TRBD2	TRBJ2-3	TGTGCCAGCAGCGAGGGGACTAGCGGGGGGGCGTATACGCAGTATTTT	CASSEGTSGGAYTQYF
NA	TRBV4-1	NA	TRBJ2-1	TGCGCCAGCAGCCAAGATCCCGCCCACGCGATTCGGTTCTTC	CASSQDPAHAIRFF